This T cell receptor (beta chain) was sequenced in a study of cytomegalovirus exposure and HLA in healthy donors. Study observations and caveats: The investigators catalogued about 170 TCR beta chains as cytomegalovirus-associated. In all likelihood, a cluster of highly shared sequence variants was a sequencing artifact. About 87% or about 30% of the time was how often most TCR beta V segments were productive, according to an earlier analysis.

As for this clone: Its antigen is undetermined.

The PCR employed 60 Vbeta primers together with 13 Jbeta primers. Profiled with immunoSEQ multiplex PCR; TCRdb holds only in-frame clones, not every one. The sample lists roughly 130,000 clones; 75% to 85% were seen once. The CDR3 totals 16 residues. V shed 4 bases and J 6 bases; nucleotides not matched to a gene: 12. From germline, CDR1 is LGHNA and CDR2 YNFKEQ. The TCR sequence derives from a male donor in good health and CMV-seropositive. What was sequenced was PBMCs. The V call is TRBV4-2, the J call TRBJ2-7; 10 nucleotides match TRBD2. The CDR3 nucleotides read TGTGCCAGCAGCCGTTCAGAGCGGGAGGGCCGGGTCGAGCAGTACTTC. This encodes CASSRSEREGRVEQYF.